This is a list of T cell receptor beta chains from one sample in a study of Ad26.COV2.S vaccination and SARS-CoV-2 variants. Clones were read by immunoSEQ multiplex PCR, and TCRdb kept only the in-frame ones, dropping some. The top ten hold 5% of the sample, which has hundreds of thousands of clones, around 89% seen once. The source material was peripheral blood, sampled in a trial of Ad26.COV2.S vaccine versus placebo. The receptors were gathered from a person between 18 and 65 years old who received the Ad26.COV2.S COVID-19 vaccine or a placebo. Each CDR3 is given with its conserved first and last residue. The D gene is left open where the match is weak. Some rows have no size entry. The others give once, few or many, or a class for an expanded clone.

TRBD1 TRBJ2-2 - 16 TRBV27 CASSLVGDRAPGELFF TGTGCCAGCAGTTTAGTAGGGGACAGGGCACCCGGGGAGCTGTTTTTT
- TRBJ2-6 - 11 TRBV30 CAWMGANVLTF TGTGCCTGGATGGGGGCCAACGTCCTGACTTTC
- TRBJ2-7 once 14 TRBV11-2 CASSLWRGPYEQYF TGTGCCAGCAGCCTCTGGAGGGGACCTTATGAGCAGTACTTC
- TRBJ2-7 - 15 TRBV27 CASSLGRGGGYEQYF TGTGCCAGCAGTTTAGGGCGGGGAGGGGGCTACGAGCAGTACTTC
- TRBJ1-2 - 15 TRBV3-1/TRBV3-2 CASSQRGSGAIGYTF TGTGCCAGCAGCCAACGGGGTTCAGGGGCAATTGGCTACACCTTC
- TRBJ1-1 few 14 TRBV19 CASSSGDPSTEAFF TGTGCCAGTAGTTCCGGCGACCCATCCACTGAAGCTTTCTTT
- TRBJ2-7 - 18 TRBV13 CASSLRAGPATSSYEQYF TGTGCCAGCAGCTTGCGGGCGGGGCCAGCTACTAGCTCCTACGAGCAGTACTTC
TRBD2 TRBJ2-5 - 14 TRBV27 CASSSGLAPETQYF TGTGCCAGCAGTTCAGGACTAGCTCCGGAGACCCAGTACTTC
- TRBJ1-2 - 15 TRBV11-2 CASSLDLQGNYGYTF TGTGCCAGCAGCTTAGATCTGCAGGGGAACTATGGCTACACCTTC
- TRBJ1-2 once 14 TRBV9 CASSVDGQARGYTF TGTGCCAGCAGCGTAGATGGGCAGGCCAGGGGCTACACCTTC
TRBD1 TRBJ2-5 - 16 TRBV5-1 CASRQTGTGGRETQYF TGCGCCAGCAGACAAACCGGGACAGGGGGCCGCGAGACCCAGTACTTC
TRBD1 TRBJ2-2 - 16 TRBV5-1 CASSPSRDRATGELFF TGCGCCAGCAGCCCATCAAGGGACAGGGCCACCGGGGAGCTGTTTTTT
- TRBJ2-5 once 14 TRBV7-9 CASSTGLRGETQYF TGTGCCAGCAGTACAGGACTGAGGGGAGAGACCCAGTACTTC
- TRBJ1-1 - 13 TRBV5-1 CASNPDSDGEAFF TGCGCCAGCAACCCAGACAGTGATGGGGAAGCTTTCTTT
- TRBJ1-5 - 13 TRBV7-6 CASSFGGGQPQHF TGTGCCAGCAGCTTTGGAGGGGGTCAGCCCCAGCATTTT
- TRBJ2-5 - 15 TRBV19 CASSGSGTGGETQYF TGTGCCAGTAGTGGAAGTGGGACCGGCGGGGAGACCCAGTACTTC
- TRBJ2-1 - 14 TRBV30 CAWSVRDLDNEQFF TGTGCCTGGAGTGTCCGGGACCTCGACAATGAGCAGTTCTTC
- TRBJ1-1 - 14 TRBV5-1 CASSRGQTNTEAFF TGCGCCAGCAGCCGAGGACAGACGAACACTGAAGCTTTCTTT
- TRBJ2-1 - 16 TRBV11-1 CASSPYLAVTYNEQFF TGTGCCAGCAGCCCCTATTTAGCGGTAACCTACAATGAGCAGTTCTTC
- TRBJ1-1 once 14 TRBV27 CASSFLGGQTEAFF TGTGCCAGCAGTTTTCTCGGGGGCCAAACTGAAGCTTTCTTT
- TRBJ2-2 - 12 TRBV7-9 CASSLGPGELFF TGTGCCAGCAGCTTAGGCCCCGGGGAGCTGTTTTTT
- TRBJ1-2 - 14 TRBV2 CASSLTDSNYGYTF TGTGCCAGCAGTCTGACAGATTCTAACTATGGCTACACCTTC
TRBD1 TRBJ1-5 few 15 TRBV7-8 CASGSDRAWNQPQHF TGTGCCAGCGGATCGGACAGGGCGTGGAATCAGCCCCAGCATTTT
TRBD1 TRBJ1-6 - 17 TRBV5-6 CASSGGQGARSNSPLHF TGTGCCAGCAGCGGAGGGCAGGGGGCAAGAAGTAATTCACCCCTCCACTTT
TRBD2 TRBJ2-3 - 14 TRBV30 CAWSAGGAADTQYF TGTGCCTGGAGTGCGGGAGGGGCAGCAGATACGCAGTATTTT
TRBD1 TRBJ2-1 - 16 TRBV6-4 CASSATGTGLHGEQFF TGTGCCAGCAGTGCGACCGGGACAGGGCTACATGGTGAGCAGTTCTTC
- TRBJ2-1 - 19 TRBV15 CATSSRLDVQVGSYNEQFF TGTGCCACCAGCAGCCGACTAGACGTACAGGTTGGGTCCTACAATGAGCAGTTCTTC
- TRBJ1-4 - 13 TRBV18 CASSPNTNEKLFF TGTGCCAGCTCACCGAACACAAATGAAAAACTGTTTTTT
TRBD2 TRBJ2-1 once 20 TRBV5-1 CASSPQGLAGQKSSYNEQFF TGCGCCAGCAGCCCGCAGGGACTAGCGGGGCAGAAGAGCTCCTACAATGAGCAGTTCTTC
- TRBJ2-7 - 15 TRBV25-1 CASSPRGLTNYEQYF TGTGCCAGCAGTCCCCGGGGACTTACCAACTACGAGCAGTACTTC
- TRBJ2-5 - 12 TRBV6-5 CASSPLQETQYF TGTGCCAGCAGCCCCCTACAAGAGACCCAGTACTTC